This T cell receptor beta chain appears in the sequencing data of a study of cytomegalovirus exposure and HLA in healthy donors. PCR amplification relied on 60 Vbeta primers (plus 13 Jbeta primers). Sequenced by immunoSEQ multiplex PCR; TCRdb stores in-frame clones only, minus some. Among about 150,000 clones listed, more than 70% were seen once. V shed 3 bases and J 8 bases; nucleotides not matched to a gene: 5. CDR1 is MNHEY and CDR2 is SMNVEV in the germline V gene (reference sequence). The CDR3 consists of 14 residues. Material: PBMCs. The chain couples TRBV27 to TRBJ2-1, with 9 nucleotides matching TRBD1. The sequence was obtained from a male donor in good health and CMV-seronegative. The CDR3 sequence: CASSFGTGFYEQFF. The CDR3 DNA reads TGTGCCAGCAGTTTTGGGACAGGGTTTTATGAGCAGTTCTTC.